The 25 T cell receptor beta chains listed next were all sequenced from one sample in a study of CD8 T cells in Susac syndrome. Reverse transcription used about 0.45 to 1 ug RNA and random hexamers. TCRdb reprocessed the immunoSEQ multiplex PCR reads with MiXCR, giving one entry per CDR3 protein. The sample has over 200,000 distinct CDR3 sequences; more than 85% are singletons. Sequences were obtained from CD4+ T cells from PBMCs. The receptors were sampled from a human donor with multiple sclerosis.

This clonotype was seen once. This chain links TRBV5-1 with TRBJ2-1, with D tentatively TRBD1 (6 bases). This CDR3 region has 14 residues. Germline lookup yields CDR1 SGHRS and CDR2 YFSETQ. Trimming removed 4 bases at V and 4 bases at J, with 12 bases between. The CDR3 DNA is TGCGCCAGCAGCGTGACAGGATCTTACAATGAGCAGTTCTTC. Its translation: CASSVTGSYNEQFF.

This clonotype showed up just once. The rearrangement links TRBV12-3 or TRBV12-4 to TRBJ1-1; tentative D call: TRBD1 (6 bases). Trimming took 5 bases from V and 4 from J, leaving 17 bases between them. The CDR3 is 15 amino acids. DNA of the CDR3: TGTGCCAGCAGTGTGCAACAGGGTTCGGGCACTGAAGCTTTCTTT. This codes for CASSVQQGSGTEAFF.

The chain is built from TRBV12-3 or TRBV12-4 and TRBJ1-4; a weak D match, TRBD1 (5 bases). With 1 base removed from V and 4 bases from J, the gap between germline ends came to 10 bases. The CDR3 covers 15 residues. This chain's CDR3 is CASSLVGLRNEKLFF. The CDR3 DNA reads as TGTGCCAGCAGTTTAGTGGGACTCCGTAATGAAAAACTGTTTTTT.

V usage is TRBV5-1 and J usage is TRBJ1-6; D possibly corresponds to TRBD1 (6 bases). Trimming left V 0 bases short and J 7 bases short, with 11 bases between. Germline lookup yields CDR1 SGHRS and CDR2 YFSETQ. The CDR3 has 15 amino acids. CDR3 loop: CASSLVGQGNSPLHF. The CDR3 DNA is TGCGCCAGCAGCTTGGTCGGCCAGGGGAATTCACCCCTCCACTTT.

The rearrangement uses TRBV20-1 and TRBJ2-1; 13 bases map to TRBD2. The germline CDR1 and CDR2 sequences are DFQATT and SNEGSKA (reference sequence). The trim removed 5 bases at V and 6 bases at J, leaving 4 bases unmatched. The CDR3 has 14 residues. The CDR3 DNA follows: TGCAGTGCTCGAGGACTAGCGGGGGTCAATGAGCAGTTCTTC. Translating it yields CSARGLAGVNEQFF.

V is TRBV3-1 and J is TRBJ1-2, with no clear D. The CDR3 is 14 residues long. Germline V gives CDR1 LGHDT, CDR2 YNNKEL (reference sequence). Trimming cost V 3 bases and J 2 bases, with 10 bases left between them. The CDR3 reads CASSQASGNYGYTF. The CDR3 bases are TGTGCCAGCAGCCAGGCCTCCGGGAACTATGGCTACACCTTC.

The rearrangement links TRBV12-3 or TRBV12-4 to TRBJ2-3, with D maybe TRBD2 (6 bases). Trimming removed 7 bases from V and 3 bases from J, with 11 bases in between. The length of the CDR3 is 13 residues. The CDR3 is CASTWDWTDTQYF. The DNA of the CDR3 is TGTGCCAGCACCTGGGACTGGACAGATACGCAGTATTTT.

CDR3: CAWSITSGTMNQYF. CDR3 nucleotide sequence: TGTGCCTGGAGTATAACTTCCGGGACTATGAATCAGTACTTC. J is TRBJ2-4 and V is TRBV30; 7 bases fit TRBD2. There are 14 residues in the CDR3. V trimming: 2 bases; J trimming: 12 bases; junction bases outside the gene matches: 13. CDR1 and CDR2 (germline): GTSNPN, SVGIG (reference sequence).

This sequence joins TRBV20-1 and TRBJ1-5; 7 nucleotides line up with TRBD1. Trimming took 1 base from V and 3 from J; bases not matched to a gene: 6. Germline CDR1 reads DFQATT; CDR2 reads SNEGSKA (reference sequence). This CDR3 spans 15 amino acids. The CDR3 DNA is TGCAGTGCTAGAGCCCCGGGACAGAACAATCAGCCCCAGCATTTT. This codes for CSARAPGQNNQPQHF.

This chain links TRBV20-1 with TRBJ2-7, with D possibly being TRBD1 (6 bases). V was cut by 0 bases and J by 2 bases, with 14 bases left in between. Germline lookup yields CDR1 DFQATT and CDR2 SNEGSKA (reference sequence). CDR3 length: 15 residues. The CDR3 here is CSARDRSGATYEQYF. CDR3 sequence (DNA): TGCAGTGCTAGAGATAGGTCAGGGGCGACCTACGAGCAGTACTTC.

The rearrangement joins TRBV30 to TRBJ1-2, with no clear D. Trimming took off 4 bases at V and 5 bases at J, with 14 bases between the two ends. From germline, CDR1 is GTSNPN and CDR2 SVGIG (reference sequence). This CDR3 spans 13 amino acids. CDR3 in amino acids: CAWTPSRDYGYTF. In DNA, the CDR3 is TGTGCCTGGACCCCCAGTAGGGATTATGGCTACACCTTC.

The rearrangement links TRBV30 to TRBJ1-2, with D perhaps matching TRBD1 (6 bases). This CDR3 spans 14 amino acids. Germline values: CDR1 GTSNPN, CDR2 SVGIG (reference sequence). V dropped 3 bases and J dropped 4 bases, with 15 bases sitting between them. The DNA for the CDR3 is TGTGCCTGGAGCCGGACAGCGATCGGCTATGGCTACACCTTC. Translating gives CAWSRTAIGYGYTF.

The gene calls are TRBV29-1 and TRBJ1-6; 8 positions agree with TRBD1. J lost 8 bases, V lost 7 bases, and 7 bases had no gene match. The CDR3 runs 13 residues. Germline values: CDR1 SQVTM, CDR2 ANQGSEA. The CDR3 is CSASDRVDSPLHF. DNA for the CDR3: TGCAGCGCCTCGGACAGGGTAGATTCACCCCTCCACTTT.

The chain combines TRBV12-3 or TRBV12-4 with TRBJ2-3; 7 nucleotides agree with TRBD1. V lost 6 bases, J lost 3 bases, and 9 bases stayed unmatched. This CDR3 is 15 amino acids long. The CDR3 sequence: CASSASQGPTDTQYF. The DNA for the CDR3 is TGTGCCAGCAGCGCCTCACAGGGGCCTACAGATACGCAGTATTTT.

The rearrangement links TRBV20-1 to TRBJ1-2; D gene uncertain. The length of the CDR3 is 14 residues. V lost 0 bases to trimming and J lost 2 bases, with 10 bases between them. The germline V gene encodes CDR1 DFQATT and CDR2 SNEGSKA (reference sequence). CDR3 loop: CSARDLAVNYGYTF. The CDR3 nucleotides are TGCAGTGCTAGAGATCTGGCGGTAAACTATGGCTACACCTTC.

The chain links TRBV30 to TRBJ2-7, with D perhaps matching TRBD2 (6 bases). The CDR3 extends over 11 amino acids. Germline-derived CDR1 and CDR2 are GTSNPN and SVGIG (reference sequence). Trimming cost V 5 bases and J 2 bases, with 7 bases left between them. The DNA for the CDR3 is TGTGCCTGGGGGGAGGCCTACGAGCAGTACTTC. It codes for CAWGEAYEQYF.

This chain connects TRBV11-2 to TRBJ2-7, with D maybe TRBD1 (6 bases). V lost 5 bases, J lost 1 base, and 12 bases lay in between. This CDR3 comprises 14 residues. Germline V gives CDR1 SGHAT, CDR2 FQNNGV. The CDR3: CASSPQDRSYEQYV. Here the CDR3 DNA reads TGTGCCAGCAGCCCTCAGGACAGATCCTACGAGCAGTACGTC.

V and J are TRBV6-5 and TRBJ1-5, with 9 bases fitting TRBD1. This CDR3 has 15 residues. V was pared by 5 bases and J by 7 bases, with 9 bases of the junction left unmatched. Germline V gene lookup returns CDR1 MNHEY and CDR2 SVGAGI. Written as DNA, the CDR3 is TGTGCCAGCAGTCCTGGACAGGGGAGGTGGCAGCCCCAGCATTTT. It yields the protein CASSPGQGRWQPQHF.

This rearrangement joins TRBV5-1 to TRBJ2-3; D is possibly TRBD2 (6 bases). Trimming removed 4 bases from V and 0 bases from J, with 9 bases in between. The CDR3 sequence is 14 residues long. Per germline, CDR1 SGHRS and CDR2 YFSETQ. The CDR3 protein is CASSTGTSTDTQYF. The CDR3 bases are TGCGCCAGCAGCACGGGGACTAGCACAGATACGCAGTATTTT.

The chain uses TRBV15 and TRBJ2-7; D not certain. Germline values: CDR1 LNHNV, CDR2 YYDKDF (reference sequence). CDR3 size: 15 residues. V was pared by 2 bases and J by 2 bases, with 13 bases between. DNA for the CDR3: TGTGCCACCAGCAGAACGTCTACGGGCCCCTACGAGCAGTACTTC. The encoded protein is CATSRTSTGPYEQYF.

This rearrangement joins TRBV20-1 to TRBJ2-3, with 8 bases identical to TRBD2. Trimming removed 6 bases from V and 5 bases from J; junction bases left unmatched: 10. The germline V gene has CDR1 DFQATT and CDR2 SNEGSKA (reference sequence). This CDR3 has 14 amino acids. The CDR3 loop reads CSAKGLAGQDTQYF. The CDR3 region has the DNA TGCAGTGCAAAGGGGTTAGCGGGGCAAGATACGCAGTATTTT.

CDR3 coding DNA: TGTGCCAGCAGCCACGGACAGAACTACGAGCAGTACTTC. This gives the protein CASSHGQNYEQYF. The chain links TRBV3-1 to TRBJ2-7, with D tentatively TRBD1 (6 bases). This CDR3 has 13 amino acids. V lost 3 bases and J 3 bases, leaving 9 bases between the germline ends. From germline, CDR1 is LGHDT and CDR2 YNNKEL (reference sequence).

The chain employs TRBV9 and TRBJ2-4; D remains unclear. V lost 0 bases to trimming and J lost 0 bases, with 7 bases between them. Germline loops: CDR1 SGDLS, CDR2 YYNGEE. The CDR3 length is 15 residues. The CDR3 sequence is CASSVDLEAKNIQYF. The CDR3 DNA reads as TGTGCCAGCAGCGTAGATTTGGAAGCCAAAAACATTCAGTACTTC.

The chain combines TRBV5-1 with TRBJ1-6; a possible D gene is TRBD1 (5 bases). Trimming removed 1 base from V and 3 bases from J, with 8 bases in between. Germline V gene lookup returns CDR1 SGHRS and CDR2 YFSETQ. The CDR3 sequence is 15 residues long. CDR3 sequence (DNA): TGCGCCAGCAGCTTGACGGACAACTATAATTCACCCCTCCACTTT. This gives the protein CASSLTDNYNSPLHF.

The table lists this clonotype with a count of one. The genes are TRBV23-1 and TRBJ2-7, with 10 bases matching TRBD1. TRBV23-1 falls under the ORF class, with uncertain function. J lost 5 bases, V lost 2 bases, and 6 bases had no gene match. The CDR3 consists of 15 residues. In DNA form, the CDR3 reads TGCGCCAGCAGTCAAGCCCGACAGGGGGCCAACGAGCAGTACGTC. Amino acids: CASSQARQGANEQYV.